The next 29 T cell receptor beta chains were all read from a single sample in a study of cytomegalovirus exposure and HLA in healthy donors. In the PCR, 60 Vbeta and 13 Jbeta primers were used. Generated by immunoSEQ multiplex PCR, the TCRdb table keeps only in-frame clones and is missing some. The listing contains around 70,000 clones. The sequenced sample consisted of PBMCs. Receptor source: a woman between 40 and 55 years old in good health and CMV-seropositive.

J is TRBJ1-5 and V is TRBV4-1; 7 bases are shared with TRBD1. The germline gives CDR1 MGHRA, CDR2 YSYEKL. This CDR3 has 15 residues. V trimming: 4 bases; J trimming: 7 bases; junction bases outside the gene matches: 10. CDR3 sequence (DNA): TGCGCCAGCAGCCCCGGACAGGAAAACAACCAGCCCCAGCATTTT. Protein product: CASSPGQENNQPQHF.

The chain employs TRBV7-2 and TRBJ1-2, with 9 bases lining up with TRBD1. J gave up 7 bases and V 5 bases, and 8 bases lay outside the gene matches. CDR1 is SGHTA, CDR2 FQGNSA, per germline. There are 14 residues in the CDR3. The CDR3 region has the DNA TGTGCCAGCAGCCCCCATGGGACAGGGATTGGCTACACCTTC. Translating gives CASSPHGTGIGYTF.

The genes are TRBV7-2 and TRBJ2-5; 12 positions agree with TRBD2. Matching the DNA end better, TRBJ2-7 makes the J call doubtful. CDR1 is SGHTA, CDR2 FQGNSA, per germline. CDR3 length: 16 residues. This chain's CDR3 is CASSLAGLAGRYEQYF. CDR3 sequence (DNA): TGTGCCAGCAGCTTGGCCGGACTAGCGGGGCGATACGAGCAGTACTTC.

The rearrangement links TRBV14 to TRBJ1-1; D uncertain. V gave up 0 bases and J gave up 1 base, with 6 bases separating them. The CDR3 consists of 14 residues. Per germline, CDR1 SGHDN and CDR2 FVKESK. The CDR3 protein is CASSQEMANTEAFF. CDR3 nucleotide sequence: TGTGCCAGCAGCCAAGAAATGGCGAACACTGAAGCTTTCTTT.

The rearrangement joins TRBV28 to TRBJ1-5; tentative D call: TRBD1 (6 bases). The CDR3 loop spans 16 amino acids. The germline V and J ends were trimmed by 2 bases and 6 bases, with 17 bases remaining between them. Germline values: CDR1 MDHEN, CDR2 SYDVKM. The CDR3 loop reads CASSLIGRGSAQPQHF. The CDR3 nucleotides read TGTGCCAGCAGTTTAATTGGCAGGGGATCCGCTCAGCCCCAGCATTTT.

CDR3 coding DNA: TGTGCCAGCTCACCACAGATTTTGCAGGGGACCGGGGGCTACACCTTC. It yields the protein CASSPQILQGTGGYTF. This chain joins TRBV18 and TRBJ1-2; tentative D call: TRBD1 (6 bases). Trimming pared 1 base from V and 8 bases from J, leaving 20 bases between. The CDR3 is made up of 16 amino acids. The germline V gene encodes CDR1 KGHSH and CDR2 LQKENI.

This chain connects TRBV10-3 to TRBJ2-7, with a weak D call TRBD2 (5 bases). This CDR3 region has 13 residues. V lost 8 bases to trimming and J lost 7 bases, with 18 bases between them. Looked up from germline, CDR1 is ENHRY and CDR2 is SYGVKD. The CDR3 nucleotides read TGTGCCATCCGGGCGCCTAGCCTCTTAGAGCAGTACTTC. Translated, it gives CAIRAPSLLEQYF.

As for this clone: Germline and junction disagree at one end, which may indicate a read error. The chain joins TRBV5-1 to TRBJ1-2, with D uncertain. CDR1 and CDR2 (germline): SGHRS, YFSETQ. The CDR3 has 12 residues. DNA of the CDR3: TGCGCCAGCAGCCGGCCGTCGGATTCTAGCTCCTTC. Its translation is CASSRPSDSSSF.

The rearrangement links TRBV9 to TRBJ2-3; D gene unclear. Per the germline V gene, CDR1 is SGDLS and CDR2 is YYNGEE. This CDR3 comprises 13 residues. V lost 3 bases and J 2 bases, leaving 7 bases between the germline ends. Written as DNA, the CDR3 is TGTGCCAGCAGCGCCCTCCTCACAGATACGCAGTATTTT. It specifies CASSALLTDTQYF.

The rearrangement uses TRBV7-2 and TRBJ2-1; 10 nucleotides agree with TRBD2. CDR1 SGHTA and CDR2 FQGNSA come from the germline V gene. This CDR3 spans 17 amino acids. V lost 3 bases and J lost 2; bases outside the gene matches: 7. The CDR3 reads CASSFQAGGPPYNEQFF. CDR3 bases: TGTGCCAGCAGCTTCCAAGCGGGAGGGCCTCCCTACAATGAGCAGTTCTTC.

J is TRBJ1-1 and V is TRBV29-1, with unresolved D. Germline CDR1 and CDR2: SQVTM and ANQGSEA. V was clipped by 4 bases and J by 0 bases, with 9 bases between them. The CDR3 runs to 13 residues. In DNA form, the CDR3 reads TGCAGCGTTGGAGGTCGGCTGAACACTGAAGCTTTCTTT. Translation gives CSVGGRLNTEAFF.

The chain employs TRBV7-8 and TRBJ2-2; 8 nucleotides align to TRBD2. This CDR3 is built from 16 residues. The germline gives CDR1 SGHVS, CDR2 FQNEAQ. The V and J ends lost 6 bases and 1 base, in that order; junction bases with no gene match: 7. The CDR3 protein is CASRSMAGGNTGELFF. CDR3 in DNA: TGTGCCAGCAGATCTATGGCGGGGGGGAACACCGGGGAGCTGTTTTTT.

Worth noting for this clone: A read error may produce the germline difference seen at one junction end. V and J are TRBV19 and TRBJ1-2; TRBD1 is a possible D gene (5 bases). CDR3 size: 16 residues. Per germline, CDR1 LNHDA and CDR2 SQIVND (reference sequence). The CDR3 DNA sequence: TGTGCCAGTAGCGGCCACGTCGGGGGTTCCAACTATGGCTGCACCTTC. It encodes CASSGHVGGSNYGCTF.

The genes are TRBV5-1 and TRBJ2-7; D not resolved. Deletions cut 0 bases from V and 5 bases from J, with 15 bases between. The CDR3 spans 15 residues. Germline CDR1 is SGHRS and CDR2 is YFSETQ. For the CDR3, the DNA is TGCGCCAGCAGCTTGGCCGTCGGCGGCGCCCACGAGCAGTACTTC. This sequence encodes CASSLAVGGAHEQYF. Variable domain in full (rest from reference TRBV5-1 and TRBJ2-7): KAGVTQTPRYLIKTRGQQVTLSCSPISGHRSVSWYQQTPGQGLQFLFEYFSETQRNKGNFPGRFSGRQFSNSRSEMNVSTLELGDSALYLCASSLAVGGAHEQYFGPGTRLTVT.

The gene calls are TRBV6-1 and TRBJ2-1, with D possibly matching TRBD1 (5 bases). Germline-derived CDR1 and CDR2 are MNHNS and SASEGT. The CDR3 contains 16 residues. V lost 0 bases and J lost 3, with 12 bases in between. This chain's CDR3 is CASSEATGRSYNEQFF. The CDR3 DNA reads TGTGCCAGCAGTGAAGCAACAGGTCGCAGCTACAATGAGCAGTTCTTC.

The chain uses TRBV21-1 and TRBJ1-6; the listed D gene, TRBD1, was not tested against the DNA. TRBV21-1 is a listed pseudogene. CDR3 size: 15 residues. The CDR3, as DNA: TGTGCCAGCAGCAAATGGCTGACAGTAAATTCACCCCTCCACTTT. It codes for CASSKWLTVNSPLHF.

This chain uses TRBV7-2 with TRBJ2-3; D is unclear. The CDR3 length is 11 residues. V lost 5 bases and J 6 bases, leaving 6 bases between the germline ends. Germline assignment: CDR1 SGHTA and CDR2 FQGNSA. CDR3 sequence (DNA): TGTGCCAGCAGCCCACTGGATACGCAGTATTTT. Translating it yields CASSPLDTQYF.

The chain links TRBV30 to TRBJ2-6; a possible D gene is TRBD2 (6 bases). CDR3 length: 17 residues. Trimming pared 2 bases from V and 0 bases from J, leaving 14 bases between. Germline CDR1 GTSNPN, CDR2 SVGIG (reference sequence). CDR3 bases: TGTGCCTGGAGTAGAGGGAGGAGTTTCTCTGGGGCCAACGTCCTGACTTTC. It translates to CAWSRGRSFSGANVLTF. The full variable domain, with the rest looked up from reference TRBV30 and TRBJ2-6, is SQTIHQWPATLVQPVGSPLSLECTVEGTSNPNLYWYRQAAGRGLQLLFYSVGIGQISSEVPQNLSASRPQDRQFILSSKKLLLSDSGFYLCAWSRGRSFSGANVLTFGAGSRLTVL.

As regards this clone: In the same sample, other DNA sequences code for this CDR3. The rearrangement uses TRBV7-3 and TRBJ1-2; TRBD1 might be the D (5 bases). Germline loops: CDR1 SGHTA, CDR2 FQGTGA. The CDR3 has 13 amino acids. The V gene lost 5 bases and the J gene lost 5 bases, with 12 bases spanning the gap. The CDR3 bases are TGTGCCAGCAGCCCAGGGTTTGGATATGGCTACACCTTC. Translating it yields CASSPGFGYGYTF. Full variable domain (remainder filled in from reference TRBV7-3 and TRBJ1-2): GAGVSQTPSNKVTEKGKYVELRCDPISGHTALYWYRQSLGQGPEFLIYFQGTGAADDSGLPNDRFFAVRPEGSVSTLKIQRTERGDSAVYLCASSPGFGYGYTFGSGTRLTVV.

The gene calls are TRBV7-2 and TRBJ2-1; 10 bases align to TRBD2. CDR3 length: 17 amino acids. Germline assignment: CDR1 SGHTA and CDR2 FQGNSA. J lost 6 bases, V lost 1 base, and 9 bases had no gene match. The CDR3 region is CASSLEKAGGSGNEQFF. CDR3 DNA: TGTGCCAGCAGCTTAGAGAAAGCGGGGGGGTCGGGCAATGAGCAGTTCTTC.

This rearrangement joins TRBV7-9 to TRBJ2-5; 13 nucleotides match TRBD2. Looked up from germline, CDR1 is SEHNR and CDR2 is FQNEAQ (reference sequence). Losses at the gene ends were 2 bases for V and 5 bases for J; bases not matched to a gene: 11. This CDR3 is built from 18 residues. The CDR3 loop reads CASSLTSGRANLGETQYF. CDR3 DNA sequence: TGTGCCAGCAGCTTAACTAGCGGGAGGGCCAACTTAGGGGAGACCCAGTACTTC.

The chain recombines TRBV27 with TRBJ1-2; D gene uncertain. This CDR3 spans 13 amino acids. Germline V CDR1 and CDR2: MNHEY, SMNVEV (reference sequence). V lost 4 bases, J lost 0 bases, and 6 bases lay in between. The CDR3 region is CASSSTPNYGYTF. The DNA for the CDR3 is TGTGCCAGCAGTTCAACACCTAACTATGGCTACACCTTC.

CDR3 sequence: CASSLSSTDTQYF. The CDR3 DNA is TGTGCCAGCAGTTTGAGTAGCACAGATACGCAGTATTTT. V and J are TRBV6-4 and TRBJ2-3; D not resolved. The CDR3 contains 13 residues. V was trimmed by 5 bases and J by 0 bases, leaving 6 bases between them. Germline CDR1 MRHNA, CDR2 SNTAGT.

This chain connects TRBV5-1 to TRBJ2-5; tentative D call: TRBD1 (5 bases). This CDR3 spans 15 amino acids. Trimming took 0 bases from V and 2 from J, leaving 11 bases between them. The germline gives CDR1 SGHRS, CDR2 YFSETQ. The CDR3 coding sequence is TGCGCCAGCAGCTTGGTGGTAGCAGGGCAAGAGACCCAGTACTTC. This codes for CASSLVVAGQETQYF. The complete variable domain, with remaining parts taken from reference TRBV5-1 and TRBJ2-5, reads KAGVTQTPRYLIKTRGQQVTLSCSPISGHRSVSWYQQTPGQGLQFLFEYFSETQRNKGNFPGRFSGRQFSNSRSEMNVSTLELGDSALYLCASSLVVAGQETQYFGPGTRLLVL.

J is TRBJ2-1 and V is TRBV10-1; TRBD2 aligns across 8 bases. The CDR3 length is 14 residues. Looked up from germline, CDR1 is WNHNN and CDR2 is SYGVQD (reference sequence). The V and J ends lost 6 bases and 6 bases, in that order; junction bases with no gene match: 7. In nucleotides, the CDR3 is TGCGCCAGCAGCCCCGGGACTAGTCCCAATGAGCAGTTCTTC. It yields the protein CASSPGTSPNEQFF.

Turning to this clone: One end of the junction does not line up with germline, which may come from a read error. The chain carries TRBV6-4 and TRBJ2-2; TRBD2 matches at 9 bases. Germline V lookup: CDR1 MRHNA, CDR2 SNTAGT. This CDR3 has 16 amino acids. CDR3 protein: CASSDSAGGPTGEPFF. The CDR3 nucleotides read TGTGCCAGCAGTGACTCTGCGGGGGGGCCGACCGGGGAGCCGTTTTTT.

The rearrangement uses TRBV10-2 and TRBJ2-1, with TRBD2 matching over 10 bases. The CDR3 runs to 18 residues. V lost 2 bases to trimming and J lost 5 bases; unmatched junction nucleotides: 12. The germline V gene encodes CDR1 WSHSY and CDR2 SAAADI. CDR3 amino acids: CASSERGVAGGENNEQFF. In DNA, the CDR3 is TGCGCCAGCAGTGAGCGGGGTGTAGCGGGAGGAGAAAACAATGAGCAGTTCTTC.

V is TRBV5-1 and J is TRBJ2-2; no clear D gene. V shed 2 bases and J shed 0 bases, with 8 bases lying between them. Germline assignment: CDR1 SGHRS and CDR2 YFSETQ. This CDR3 contains 15 residues. The CDR3 coding sequence is TGCGCCAGCAGCTTTAGAAACCCGAACACCGGGGAGCTGTTTTTT. Translating gives CASSFRNPNTGELFF.

The V call is TRBV2, the J call TRBJ1-2, with D possibly being TRBD1 (5 bases). Germline CDR1 is SNHLY and CDR2 is FYNNEI. This CDR3 region has 13 residues. Trimming stripped 4 bases from V and 3 bases from J, with 9 bases between. The CDR3 nucleotides read TGTGCCAGCAGTGCCGAACAGGACTATGGCTACACCTTC. Protein product: CASSAEQDYGYTF.